The T cell receptor beta chain under discussion was sequenced for a study of blood T cell repertoires in COVID-19. Study-wide context: Researchers got acute and convalescent COVID-19 samples from the United States, Italy and Spain.

This CDR3 is 17 amino acids long. Germline V lookup: CDR1 MNHNS, CDR2 SASEGT. Trimming removed 4 bases from V and 1 base from J, with 19 bases in between. Repertoires were generated with immunoSEQ multiplex PCR, while TCRdb's copy carries only in-frame clones and drops some. The data contain some 400,000 clones, around 87% of them singletons. This clonotype originated in a woman aged 55-70 years with COVID-19, enrolled during active disease. V and J are TRBV6-1 and TRBJ1-2; D unresolved. Sequenced sample: peripheral blood. Here the CDR3 DNA reads TGTGCCAGCAGTGTTTTAGTGCAGTCCGCTAGTAACTATGGCTACACCTTC. Protein product: CASSVLVQSASNYGYTF.